Each of the 26 T cell receptor beta chains below was sequenced from the same sample in a study of technical replicates of blood from several donors. TCRdb's copy holds only in-frame clones and misses some; the assay was immunoSEQ multiplex PCR. The sample has 65,000 to 85,000 clones, around 96% seen once. The specimen was T cells isolated from PBMCs. The receptors here all came from a human donor in good health.

This clone was found a few times. The rearrangement uses TRBV28 and TRBJ1-5; D not resolved. Germline V gene sequence: CDR1 MDHEN, CDR2 SYDVKM. The CDR3 has 12 residues. Trimming took off 5 bases at V and 3 bases at J, with 5 bases between the two ends. The CDR3 protein is CASSLYNQPQHF. The CDR3 DNA follows: TGTGCCAGCAGTCTTTACAATCAGCCCCAGCATTTT.

This clone was seen a few times. The chain combines TRBV5-4 with TRBJ2-7, with TRBD2 as a possible D gene (6 bases). The CDR3 has 11 residues. Trimming removed 3 bases at V and 5 bases at J, with 6 bases between. Per germline, CDR1 SGHNT and CDR2 YYREEE (reference sequence). The CDR3 sequence is CASSWGDEQYF. CDR3 nucleotides: TGTGCCAGCAGCTGGGGGGACGAGCAGTACTTC.

V and J are TRBV7-3 and TRBJ2-3, with 8 bases matching TRBD2. V was pared by 1 base and J by 2 bases, with 2 bases of the junction left unmatched. CDR3 length equals 15 residues. From germline, CDR1 is SGHTA and CDR2 FQGTGA. As DNA, the CDR3 is TGTGCCAGCAGCTTAATCGGGAGGGCCACAGATACGCAGTATTTT. Protein product: CASSLIGRATDTQYF.

This rearrangement joins TRBV18 to TRBJ2-4, with D possibly being TRBD2 (6 bases). The ends were cut back, 0 bases at V and 5 bases at J, with 17 bases in the middle. Germline-derived CDR1 and CDR2 are KGHSH and LQKENI. The CDR3 sequence is 17 residues long. CDR3 region: CASSPPGGNSGQNIQYF. CDR3 bases: TGTGCCAGCTCACCACCCGGGGGTAACTCAGGACAAAACATTCAGTACTTC.

The chain has TRBV7-9 and TRBJ2-7; 9 bases map to TRBD1. The CDR3 is 15 residues long. The germline CDR1 and CDR2 sequences are SEHNR and FQNEAQ (reference sequence). V lost 5 bases to trimming and J lost 4 bases; unmatched junction nucleotides: 9. In nucleotides, the CDR3 is TGTGCCAGCAGCCCCCAACAGGGGGCTTTTTACGAGCAGTACTTC. It codes for CASSPQQGAFYEQYF.

The chain links TRBV5-1 to TRBJ2-3; 11 bases map to TRBD1. From germline, CDR1 is SGHRS and CDR2 YFSETQ. J gave up 4 bases and V 0 bases, and 4 bases lay outside the gene matches. The CDR3 sequence is 16 residues long. The CDR3 protein is CASSLAGTGGSDTQYF. The CDR3 region has the DNA TGCGCCAGCAGCTTGGCCGGGACAGGGGGGTCAGATACGCAGTATTTT.

This chain uses TRBV18 with TRBJ2-1; TRBD1 agrees at 7 bases. Per the germline V gene, CDR1 is KGHSH and CDR2 is LQKENI. V was clipped by 3 bases and J by 7 bases; unmatched bases: 3. This CDR3 region has 13 residues. DNA for the CDR3: TGTGCCAGCTCACCGTCGGGACAGAATGAGCAGTTCTTC. The encoded protein is CASSPSGQNEQFF.

The chain has TRBV2 and TRBJ2-7, with 9 nucleotides matching TRBD2. The CDR3 loop spans 13 amino acids. Germline lookup yields CDR1 SNHLY and CDR2 FYNNEI. Trimming removed 10 bases from V and 2 bases from J; junction bases left unmatched: 6. CDR3 bases: TGTGCCAAATCTAGCGGGACCCCCTACGAGCAGTACTTC. It is translated as CAKSSGTPYEQYF.

The chain uses TRBV2 and TRBJ1-4, with D hard to call. Trimming took off 2 bases at V and 5 bases at J, with 6 bases between the two ends. Germline lookup yields CDR1 SNHLY and CDR2 FYNNEI. This CDR3 region has 13 residues. CDR3 DNA sequence: TGTGCCAGCAGTGAATTCGGGAATGAAAAACTGTTTTTT. Its translation is CASSEFGNEKLFF.

The rearrangement joins TRBV29-1 to TRBJ2-4, with 12 bases that match TRBD1. With V trimmed by 5 bases and J by 2 bases, 7 bases remained unmatched. The CDR3 sequence is 16 residues long. Germline-derived CDR1 and CDR2 are SQVTM and ANQGSEA. The DNA of the CDR3 is TGCAGCGTTATTGAGGGGACAGGGGGCTCCAAAAACATTCAGTACTTC. It specifies CSVIEGTGGSKNIQYF.

The chain combines TRBV27 with TRBJ2-5; D is perhaps TRBD2 (6 bases). Trimming took off 2 bases at V and 3 bases at J, with 10 bases between the two ends. Germline CDR1 is MNHEY and CDR2 is SMNVEV (reference sequence). The CDR3 is made up of 14 amino acids. The CDR3 coding sequence is TGTGCCAGCAGTTTAACTAGCAGCAAAGAGACCCAGTACTTC. This sequence encodes CASSLTSSKETQYF.

CDR3 amino acids: CASSLDGRGNQPQHF. As DNA, the CDR3 is TGTGCCAGCAGCTTAGATGGCAGGGGCAATCAGCCCCAGCATTTT. V is TRBV7-2 and J is TRBJ1-5, with D tentatively TRBD1 (5 bases). The ends were cut back, 1 base at V and 2 bases at J, with 9 bases in the middle. The CDR3 totals 15 residues. Germline V lookup: CDR1 SGHTA, CDR2 FQGNSA.

In this sample, this clone is medium-sized. The V gene is TRBV6-1, the J gene TRBJ1-5; 8 bases fit TRBD1. The V segment lost 1 base and the J segment 3 bases; nucleotides outside the gene matches: 8. The germline V gene encodes CDR1 MNHNS and CDR2 SASEGT. This CDR3 is 17 amino acids long. The CDR3 region is CASSEGAVTGVNQPQHF. In nucleotides, the CDR3 is TGTGCCAGCAGTGAAGGAGCGGTGACAGGGGTCAATCAGCCCCAGCATTTT.

The chain couples TRBV2 to TRBJ2-3; 7 bases fit TRBD2. The CDR3 runs to 15 residues. V lost 11 bases, J lost 1 base, and 12 bases stayed unmatched. The germline CDR1 and CDR2 sequences are SNHLY and FYNNEI. CDR3 residues: CAGAGEGKRTDTQYF. The CDR3 region has the DNA TGTGCCGGCGCGGGGGAGGGTAAACGCACAGATACGCAGTATTTT.

This rearrangement joins TRBV6-4 to TRBJ1-5, with TRBD1 identical over 8 bases. J was trimmed by 0 bases and V by 1 base; bases with no gene match: 14. The CDR3 sequence is 20 residues long. Germline V gene sequence: CDR1 MRHNA, CDR2 SNTAGT. CDR3 bases: TGTGCCAGCAGTGACTTCACCGGGACAGGAGACCTCTATAGCAATCAGCCCCAGCATTTT. This codes for CASSDFTGTGDLYSNQPQHF.

The chain uses TRBV5-4 and TRBJ1-1, with D possibly matching TRBD1 (5 bases). CDR1 is SGHNT and CDR2 is YYREEE in the germline V gene (reference sequence). The CDR3 consists of 13 residues. V was pared by 10 bases and J by 1 base, with 14 bases between. Written as DNA, the CDR3 is TGTGCCTTCCTCCAGGGAGGGAACACTGAAGCTTTCTTT. Its translation: CAFLQGGNTEAFF.

V usage is TRBV28 and J usage is TRBJ2-3, with no clear D. V lost 7 bases, J lost 14 bases, and 16 bases lay in between. The CDR3 spans 11 residues. CDR1 is MDHEN, CDR2 SYDVKM, per germline. CDR3 protein: CASTSPLGAYF. The CDR3 DNA follows: TGTGCCAGCACCTCCCCTCTCGGTGCGTATTTT.

The V and J genes are TRBV9 and TRBJ2-1, with TRBD2 matching 7 bases. J gave up 7 bases and V 0 bases, and 10 bases lay outside the gene matches. This CDR3 is 16 amino acids long. Germline V CDR1 and CDR2: SGDLS, YYNGEE. The CDR3 loop is CASSVEPAGLRNEQFF. The DNA for the CDR3 is TGTGCCAGCAGCGTAGAGCCAGCGGGACTTCGTAATGAGCAGTTCTTC.

The chain links TRBV2 to TRBJ2-4; 8 bases are a match to TRBD1. This CDR3 contains 14 residues. Trimming took 6 bases from V and 7 from J; bases not matched to a gene: 8. CDR1 is SNHLY and CDR2 is FYNNEI in the germline V gene. The CDR3, as DNA: TGTGCCAGCAGGGCACAGGGGGAGGAGAACATTCAGTACTTC. Translating gives CASRAQGEENIQYF.

The chain uses TRBV9 and TRBJ2-7; 8 bases are shared with TRBD1. V trimming: 0 bases; J trimming: 7 bases; junction bases outside the gene matches: 9. The germline gives CDR1 SGDLS, CDR2 YYNGEE. The CDR3 is 15 amino acids. The CDR3 sequence is CASSVGGTGPGEQYF. The CDR3 DNA reads as TGTGCCAGCAGCGTAGGGGGGACAGGTCCGGGTGAGCAGTACTTC.

The table lists this clone with a count of one. The chain uses TRBV4-2 and TRBJ2-3; D uncertain. Germline CDR1 and CDR2: LGHNA and YNFKEQ. The CDR3 is 14 residues long. The V end was cut by 3 bases, the J end by 0 bases, with 7 bases between. The CDR3 bases are TGTGCCAGCAGCCACCCTTTAAGCACAGATACGCAGTATTTT. The encoded protein is CASSHPLSTDTQYF.

The V and J genes are TRBV18 and TRBJ2-2, with TRBD1 matching over 9 bases. Per germline, CDR1 KGHSH and CDR2 LQKENI. V dropped 1 base and J dropped 4; count of bases not matched to a gene: 7. The CDR3 is made up of 17 amino acids. CDR3 bases: TGTGCCAGCTCACCACGAGGGACAGGGCCGGGCACCGGGGAGCTGTTTTTT. Translation: CASSPRGTGPGTGELFF. Full variable domain (remainder filled in from reference TRBV18 and TRBJ2-2): NAGVMQNPRHLVRRRGQEARLRCSPMKGHSHVYWYRQLPEEGLKFMVYLQKENIIDESGMPKERFSAEFPKEGPSILRIQQVVRGDSAAYFCASSPRGTGPGTGELFFGEGSRLTVL.

The chain employs TRBV11-2 and TRBJ1-1; no reliable D call. The V end lost 1 base, the J end lost 3 bases, and 9 bases lay between the germline ends. Germline lookup yields CDR1 SGHAT and CDR2 FQNNGV. The CDR3 loop spans 14 amino acids. The CDR3 DNA reads TGTGCCAGCAGCTTAGTATACAGAGACACTGAAGCTTTCTTT. Amino acid sequence: CASSLVYRDTEAFF.

The chain links TRBV27 to TRBJ2-3; no reliable D call. Between the trimmed V and J ends, which lost 4 bases and 10 bases, there was a span of 12 bases. Looked up from germline, CDR1 is MNHEY and CDR2 is SMNVEV (reference sequence). The CDR3 is 12 residues long. The chain's CDR3 is CASSSSPFPQYF. The CDR3, as DNA: TGTGCCAGCAGTTCCTCTCCGTTTCCGCAGTATTTT.

The J gene is TRBJ1-2, the V gene TRBV28, with 11 bases matching TRBD1. J gave up 11 bases and V 10 bases, and 12 bases lay outside the gene matches. CDR1 and CDR2 from the germline V gene are MDHEN and SYDVKM. CDR3 length: 13 amino acids. CDR3 coding DNA: TGTGCCACCTTCTCCCGGGACAGGGGGGGATACACCTTC. Its translation: CATFSRDRGGYTF.

CDR3 nucleotides: TGTGCCAGCAGCCCTCCGGGAATCTCTGGAAACACCATATATTTT. Its translation: CASSPPGISGNTIYF. J is TRBJ1-3 and V is TRBV7-2; D is uncertain. Trimming stripped 5 bases from V and 0 bases from J, with 11 bases between. The CDR3 is 15 amino acids. Germline V gene data show CDR1 as SGHTA and CDR2 as FQGNSA.